The 27 T cell receptor beta chains presented below share a single source sample, sequenced in a study of Ad26.COV2.S vaccination and SARS-CoV-2 variants. Treatment described: about 20 received Ad26.COV2.S at low or high dose, single or two shots; 5 received placebo; per-sample allocation not given. Material that was analyzed had been drawn on day 63 after the first vaccine or placebo injection. Clones were read by immunoSEQ multiplex PCR, and TCRdb kept only the in-frame ones, dropping some. The sample yields hundreds of thousands of clones, more than 75% seen once. The sample in question was peripheral blood, obtained in a trial of Ad26.COV2.S vaccine versus placebo. The receptors were sampled from a person between 18 and 65 years old who received the Ad26.COV2.S COVID-19 vaccine or a placebo.

The chain couples TRBV23-1 to TRBJ1-6; 8 bases align to TRBD1. TRBV23-1 is treated as an ORF (open reading frame) with a function not yet certain. V dropped 0 bases and J dropped 6; count of bases not matched to a gene: 7. CDR3 length: 17 amino acids. The CDR3 DNA is TGCGCCAGCAGTCAATCTCGGTCAGGGGGCGGTAATTCACCCCTCCACTTT. The encoded protein is CASSQSRSGGGNSPLHF.

The chain has TRBV6-5 and TRBJ2-1, with 13 bases lining up with TRBD2. V shed 2 bases, J shed 6 bases, and the junction held 4 bases outside the gene matches. CDR3 size: 16 residues. Germline V CDR1 and CDR2: MNHEY, SVGAGI. The CDR3 region has the DNA TGTGCCAGCAGTTACCTGACTAGCGGGGGGCCCAATGAGCAGTTCTTC. Its protein product is CASSYLTSGGPNEQFF.

This chain joins TRBV6-5 and TRBJ2-7; D remains unclear. Per the germline V gene, CDR1 is MNHEY and CDR2 is SVGAGI. V was clipped by 2 bases and J by 1 base, with 12 bases between them. This CDR3 has 15 amino acids. CDR3 protein: CASSYDLSESYEQYF. Written as DNA, the CDR3 is TGTGCCAGCAGTTACGACCTCTCGGAGTCCTACGAGCAGTACTTC.

On this clone itself: A junction boundary mismatches the germline segment, possibly from a read error. The genes are TRBV30 and TRBJ1-2; TRBD1 is a possible D gene (6 bases). Germline CDR1 is GTSNPN and CDR2 is SVGIG (reference sequence). The CDR3 extends over 13 amino acids. CDR3 sequence: CAWMGQDEEDSHF. Here the CDR3 DNA reads TGTGCCTGGATGGGCCAGGATGAGGAGGACAGCCATTTC.

This clone was counted a few times. CDR3 in DNA: TGTGCCAGTGCGTTGAGGGCGGGGATCCGGAGTAGGGACGAGCAGTACTTC. Translating it yields CASALRAGIRSRDEQYF. The chain is built from TRBV21-1 and TRBJ2-7; TRBD2 is the table's D call and was not checked against the DNA. TRBV21-1 is tagged as a pseudogene. CDR3 length equals 17 residues.

J is TRBJ2-2 and V is TRBV5-4; a possible D gene is TRBD1 (6 bases). The CDR3 is made up of 15 amino acids. V gave up 4 bases and J gave up 0 bases, with 10 bases separating them. The germline CDR1 and CDR2 sequences are SGHNT and YYREEE (reference sequence). The CDR3 region is CASSPGTSNTGELFF. In DNA form, the CDR3 reads TGTGCCAGCAGCCCCGGGACATCGAACACCGGGGAGCTGTTTTTT.

The genes are TRBV6-5 and TRBJ2-7; 10 bases are a match to TRBD1. The CDR3 runs to 15 residues. The germline gives CDR1 MNHEY, CDR2 SVGAGI. V lost 4 bases and J lost 5; bases outside the gene matches: 8. The CDR3 loop reads CASSSTGGSVHEQYF. CDR3 sequence (DNA): TGTGCCAGCAGTTCGACAGGGGGCTCGGTCCACGAGCAGTACTTC.

The chain is built from TRBV19 and TRBJ2-2; TRBD2 aligns across 14 bases. The germline gives CDR1 LNHDA, CDR2 SQIVND (reference sequence). V lost 5 bases, J lost 10 bases, and 15 bases stayed unmatched. This CDR3 contains 18 residues. This CDR3 is CASSPRLAGGPAILELFF. Here the CDR3 DNA reads TGTGCCAGTAGTCCCCGACTAGCGGGAGGGCCAGCAATATTGGAGCTGTTTTTT.

The chain recombines TRBV5-1 with TRBJ2-5; the D is unclear. The V end was cut by 1 base, the J end by 7 bases, with 20 bases between. CDR3 length equals 16 residues. Germline V lookup: CDR1 SGHRS, CDR2 YFSETQ. This CDR3 reads CASSLYKHGQKGTQYF. In DNA form, the CDR3 reads TGCGCCAGCAGCTTGTACAAGCATGGTCAAAAGGGGACCCAGTACTTC.

V is TRBV6-5 and J is TRBJ1-5; 7 positions agree with TRBD1. Germline lookup yields CDR1 MNHEY and CDR2 SVGAGI. The V segment lost 5 bases and the J segment 7 bases; nucleotides outside the gene matches: 11. CDR3 length: 15 amino acids. The CDR3, as DNA: TGTGCCAGCAGTCTCAGAGAGGGGGCAGGGCAGCCCCAGCATTTT. Its protein is CASSLREGAGQPQHF.

The chain is built from TRBV29-1 and TRBJ2-1; unclear D gene. Germline assignment: CDR1 SQVTM and CDR2 ANQGSEA. This CDR3 comprises 16 residues. With 6 bases removed from V and 1 base from J, the gap between germline ends came to 19 bases. The CDR3 bases are TGCAGCGTGCTGGACGTCGGTGCGGAATCCTACAATGAGCAGTTCTTC. Translation: CSVLDVGAESYNEQFF.

The J gene is TRBJ1-1, the V gene TRBV10-3; 7 nucleotides match TRBD1. V lost 2 bases to trimming and J lost 4 bases; unmatched junction nucleotides: 4. Germline CDR1 ENHRY, CDR2 SYGVKD. This CDR3 contains 14 residues. CDR3 amino acids: CAISETGVGTEAFF. CDR3 DNA: TGTGCCATCAGTGAGACAGGGGTGGGCACTGAAGCTTTCTTT.

This clone has a single count. The CDR3 nucleotides read TGTGCCAGCAGCCAAGTGCGAGGTTGGTCTGAAGCTTTCTTT. This sequence encodes CASSQVRGWSEAFF. J is TRBJ1-1 and V is TRBV3-1 (or the pseudogene TRBV3-2); D unclear. V lost 1 base, J lost 6 bases, and 12 bases lay in between. CDR1 is LGHDT, CDR2 YNNKEL, per germline (reference sequence). This CDR3 is 14 amino acids long.

The CDR3 is CASSDRGNTIYF. CDR3 in DNA: TGTGCCAGCAGTGACCGGGGAAACACCATATATTTT. J is TRBJ1-3 and V is TRBV2; D gene ambiguous. Per germline, CDR1 SNHLY and CDR2 FYNNEI. The CDR3 runs to 12 residues. V was cut by 3 bases and J by 4 bases, with 4 bases left in between. The entire variable domain, with the rest obtained from reference TRBV2 and TRBJ1-3, is as follows: EPEVTQTPSHQVTQMGQEVILRCVPISNHLYFYWYRQILGQKVEFLVSFYNNEISEKSEIFDDQFSVERPDGSNFTLKIRSTKLEDSAMYFCASSDRGNTIYFGEGSWLTVV.

The J gene is TRBJ1-5, the V gene TRBV19, with a possible D match to TRBD1 (6 bases). This CDR3 has 15 amino acids. V was clipped by 6 bases and J by 0 bases, with 12 bases between them. Germline V CDR1 and CDR2: LNHDA, SQIVND (reference sequence). The CDR3 coding sequence is TGTGCCAGTAGCTCAACAGGGTATAGCAATCAGCCCCAGCATTTT. Protein product: CASSSTGYSNQPQHF.

With respect to this clone: The same CDR3 is also encoded by other DNA sequences in this sample. The chain is built from TRBV6-5 and TRBJ1-2, with unresolved D. Germline values: CDR1 MNHEY, CDR2 SVGAGI. Trimming stripped 0 bases from V and 2 bases from J, with 7 bases between. This CDR3 region has 14 residues. CDR3 sequence (DNA): TGTGCCAGCAGTTACTCGGGCACCAACTATGGCTACACCTTC. Translated: CASSYSGTNYGYTF.

This chain uses TRBV7-9 with TRBJ1-2; tentative D call: TRBD1 (5 bases). The CDR3 has 14 residues. The ends were cut back, 5 bases at V and 3 bases at J, with 13 bases in the middle. Germline V gives CDR1 SEHNR, CDR2 FQNEAQ (reference sequence). In nucleotides, the CDR3 is TGTGCCAGCAGCCCCCTGACGGGGGACTATGGCTACACCTTC. It specifies CASSPLTGDYGYTF. Drawing the rest from reference TRBV7-9 and TRBJ1-2, the complete variable domain is DTGVSQNPRHKITKRGQNVTFRCDPISEHNRLYWYRQTLGQGPEFLTYFQNEAQLEKSRLLSDRFSAERPKGSFSTLEIQRTEQGDSAMYLCASSPLTGDYGYTFGSGTRLTVV.

This chain uses TRBV29-1 with TRBJ1-1; no reliable D call. V lost 6 bases and J 1 base, leaving 12 bases between the germline ends. Germline values: CDR1 SQVTM, CDR2 ANQGSEA. The CDR3 spans 13 residues. CDR3 protein: CSVAPGQNTEAFF. In DNA, the CDR3 is TGCAGCGTGGCTCCGGGCCAGAACACTGAAGCTTTCTTT.

The V and J genes are TRBV6-5 and TRBJ1-2; 8 nucleotides align to TRBD1. This CDR3 has 13 residues. CDR1 is MNHEY and CDR2 is SVGAGI in the germline V gene. Germline trimming cut 5 bases from V and 6 bases from J; bases unmatched to any gene: 5. The CDR3 loop is CASSPTGGHGYTF. For the CDR3, the DNA is TGTGCCAGCAGTCCAACAGGGGGTCATGGCTACACCTTC.

This clone has just a few counts. The V and J genes are TRBV12-3 or TRBV12-4 and TRBJ1-1; D is ambiguous. CDR3 length equals 11 residues. V was clipped by 2 bases and J by 6 bases, with 4 bases between them. The CDR3 DNA follows: TGTGCCAGCAGTTTATCGTCTGAAGCTTTCTTT. It specifies CASSLSSEAFF.

This chain joins TRBV18 and TRBJ1-1; 8 bases line up with TRBD1. This CDR3 is 13 amino acids long. V dropped 0 bases and J dropped 10; count of bases not matched to a gene: 4. Germline CDR1 is KGHSH and CDR2 is LQKENI. The CDR3 region is CASSPPGQGRAFF. In nucleotides, the CDR3 is TGTGCCAGCTCACCACCTGGACAGGGTAGAGCTTTCTTT.

CDR3 nucleotide sequence: TGCGCCAGCAGCTTCCTAGCGGGGGCGTACAATGAGCAGTTCTTC. It specifies CASSFLAGAYNEQFF. The chain couples TRBV5-1 to TRBJ2-1, with 10 nucleotides matching TRBD2. With V trimmed by 2 bases and J by 4 bases, 3 bases remained unmatched. In germline, CDR1 is SGHRS, CDR2 YFSETQ. The CDR3 extends over 15 amino acids. Variable domain in full (rest from reference TRBV5-1 and TRBJ2-1): KAGVTQTPRYLIKTRGQQVTLSCSPISGHRSVSWYQQTPGQGLQFLFEYFSETQRNKGNFPGRFSGRQFSNSRSEMNVSTLELGDSALYLCASSFLAGAYNEQFFGPGTRLTVL.

A single count supports this clone. The chain combines TRBV2 with TRBJ2-1, with a possible D match to TRBD1 (5 bases). Germline V gene data show CDR1 as SNHLY and CDR2 as FYNNEI. CDR3 length: 11 residues. The V gene lost 7 bases and the J gene lost 9 bases, with 10 bases spanning the gap. The CDR3 nucleotides are TGTGCCAGCAAAGGGGATGCTGAGCAGTTCTTC. It codes for CASKGDAEQFF.

The chain is built from TRBV7-3 and TRBJ2-3; perhaps D is TRBD1 or TRBD2 (5 bases each). Looked up from germline, CDR1 is SGHTA and CDR2 is FQGTGA. Trimming took off 5 bases at V and 4 bases at J, with 19 bases between the two ends. This CDR3 has 16 residues. CDR3 DNA: TGTGCCAGCAGCCGCGACCCTGGGGGAAGGGCAGATACGCAGTATTTT. Amino acid sequence: CASSRDPGGRADTQYF.

The chain carries TRBV3-1 (or the pseudogene TRBV3-2) and TRBJ2-1, with 11 bases aligning to TRBD2. Per germline, CDR1 LGHDT and CDR2 YNNKEL (reference sequence). The CDR3 contains 17 residues. V shed 1 base, J shed 4 bases, and the junction held 6 bases outside the gene matches. Here the CDR3 DNA reads TGTGCCAGCAGCCAAGTGACTAGCGGGAAACTTTACAATGAGCAGTTCTTC. Protein product: CASSQVTSGKLYNEQFF.

The chain carries TRBV7-9 and TRBJ1-2, with 9 nucleotides matching TRBD1. Germline-derived CDR1 and CDR2 are SEHNR and FQNEAQ (reference sequence). The CDR3 spans 13 residues. The ends lost 5 bases at V and 8 bases at J; junction bases unmatched: 6. CDR3 loop: CASSPWDREGYTF. In DNA, the CDR3 is TGTGCCAGCAGCCCCTGGGACAGGGAAGGCTACACCTTC.

This chain connects TRBV30 to TRBJ1-5; D is ambiguous. CDR1 and CDR2 (germline): GTSNPN, SVGIG (reference sequence). The V end lost 2 bases, the J end lost 4 bases, and 6 bases lay between the germline ends. The CDR3 has 12 residues. CDR3 amino acids: CAWSTSNQPQHF. The CDR3 bases are TGTGCCTGGAGTACGTCAAATCAGCCCCAGCATTTT.